This T cell receptor (beta chain) was sequenced for a study of blood T cell repertoires in COVID-19 (dated by TCRdb to the early 2020s). Regarding the study in general: The collaborator samples originated in the United States, Italy and Spain and spanned the acute and convalescent phases of COVID-19. The material from the prospective study consisted of cDNA or gDNA derived from T cells, B-cell-depleted T cells, or PBMCs. Subjects who had been exposed to COVID-19, were actively infected with it, or had recovered from it provided the deeply sampled blood TCRbeta repertoires that made up the dataset. The repertoires were released in a freely available public database intended as a resource for research on the immune response to SARS-CoV-2. Samples were obtained from the ongoing ImmuneRACE study (first 160 participants) and from about 1,300 subjects provided by 6 global collaborators. A de-identified subject ID, COVID-19 status, age in years and sex were almost always included in the sample metadata. HLA class I and class II types, where available, came from metadata supplied by the sample provider rather than from assay-based typing.

What the study reported, not specific to this receptor: The amount of clinical and demographic metadata varied by source and participant and was provided uncurated.

TCRbeta CDR3 regions were amplified from genomic DNA using the immunoSEQ Assay, a bias-controlled multiplex PCR. In the authors' own workflow: Within the assay, amplification of reference gene primers was used to estimate how many nucleated cells each sample contained. Sequence reads were collapsed and filtered to measure the absolute abundance of every unique TCRbeta CDR3 rearrangement. For each sample, productive Simpson clonality was calculated as the square root of Simpson's diversity index over productive rearrangements. TCRdb took over this immuneACCESS table, retaining in-frame rearrangements with V and J assigned. Such tables are incomplete; in checked studies, under half of the missing clones stem from an unresolved V gene, and the remainder is unexplained. That table supplies the V and J calls and clone size; D and trimming were determined from the DNA. The sample profile shows 240,000 or so clones; 70% to 85% of them were found once. The top ten clones comprise approximately 9.6% of the sample.

Concerning this clone itself: This clone's antigen is unknown. No much larger clone is present one base from it, and per-base qualities are unavailable.

V is reduced by 7 bases and J by 4 bases, leaving a spacing of 13 bases between them. Via the germline V gene (reference sequence), CDR1 is LNHDA and CDR2 SQIVND. From its cysteine to its phenylalanine, the CDR3 spans 13 amino acids. The entry retains the CDR3 DNA only, 39 bases that are in frame from base 1. Collaborating institutions collected whole blood in K2EDTA tubes following their own protocols. For TCRbeta analysis, collaborators shipped samples as frozen whole blood, isolated PBMCs, or DNA extracted from either of those sample types. The chain was built from TRBV19 and TRBJ1-2; TRBD1 is a possible D gene, resting on 6 matching bases. The specimen sequenced was peripheral blood. The source is a woman of 80 years or more with acute or convalescent COVID-19. At the DNA level, the sequence is TGTGCCAGTAATCCGGGACACACCTATGGCTACACCTTC. Its protein product is CASNPGHTYGYTF.